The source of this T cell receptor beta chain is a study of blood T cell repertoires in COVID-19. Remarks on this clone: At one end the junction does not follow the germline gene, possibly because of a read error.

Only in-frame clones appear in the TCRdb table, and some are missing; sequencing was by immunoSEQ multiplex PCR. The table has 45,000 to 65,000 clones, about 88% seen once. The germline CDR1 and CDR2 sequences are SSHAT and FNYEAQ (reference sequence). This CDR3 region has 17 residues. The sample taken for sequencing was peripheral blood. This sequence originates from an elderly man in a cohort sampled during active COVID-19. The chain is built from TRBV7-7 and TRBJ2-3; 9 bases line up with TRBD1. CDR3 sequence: CASSLGGAGTGTDTQYF. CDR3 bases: TGTGCTAGCAGCTTAGGGGGGGCCGGGACAGGGACAGATACGCAGTATTTT.